Below, 28 T cell receptor beta chains from the same sample are listed, as sequenced in a study of blood T cells in healthy people across ages. For the second PCR, which ran for about 7 to 11 cycles, a sample-barcoded 5' primer and a J-beta primer mix were used. MiXCR, run by TCRdb on the 5' RACE reads, gives a single entry per CDR3 protein. The sample lists 850,000 to 1,000,000 distinct CDR3 sequences; about 48% were seen once. Material for sequencing was blood. Receptors were obtained from a man aged 25 to 45 in good health.

This clonotype was observed a handful of times. The genes are TRBV5-1 and TRBJ2-3; 7 bases align to TRBD1. This CDR3 comprises 20 residues. Germline assignment: CDR1 SGHRS and CDR2 YFSETQ. The ends lost 2 bases at V and 5 bases at J; junction bases unmatched: 23. In DNA form, the CDR3 reads TGCGCCAGCAGCTTAAGCCGAGGGGGCGGACTCGGTGGCTCCAGAGATACGCAGTATTTT. Its protein is CASSLSRGGGLGGSRDTQYF.

This clonotype was counted ten times or more. V and J are TRBV13 and TRBJ2-7; no reliable D call. The germline gives CDR1 PRHDT, CDR2 FYEKMQ (reference sequence). V lost 5 bases to trimming and J lost 6 bases, with 17 bases between them. CDR3 size: 14 residues. The CDR3 nucleotides read TGTGCCAGCAGCCTTATGGCCCGACACTCCGAGCAGTACTTC. This translates into CASSLMARHSEQYF.

The CDR3 loop is CASSYGTGTGGTEAFF. CDR3 in DNA: TGTGCCAGCAGTTACGGGACCGGGACAGGGGGCACTGAAGCTTTCTTT. The gene calls are TRBV6-5 and TRBJ1-1; TRBD1 aligns across 11 bases. The trim removed 2 bases at V and 4 bases at J, leaving 6 bases unmatched. The CDR3 has 16 amino acids. Germline assignment: CDR1 MNHEY and CDR2 SVGAGI.

The V call is TRBV7-8, the J call TRBJ1-2; D remains unclear. This CDR3 is built from 14 residues. Germline CDR1 SGHVS, CDR2 FQNEAQ. The V end was cut by 0 bases, the J end by 6 bases, with 11 bases between. The CDR3, as DNA: TGTGCCAGCAGCTTAGCGGAGGTCGGACATGGCTACACCTTC. Its translation is CASSLAEVGHGYTF.

This clonotype was detected a few times. For the CDR3, the DNA is TGTGCCAGCAGTTTAGGCTCCGACAGGTACCGTGGCTACACCTTC. This translates into CASSLGSDRYRGYTF. The chain carries TRBV12-3 or TRBV12-4 and TRBJ1-2, with D tentatively TRBD1 (6 bases). Trimming pared 1 base from V and 7 bases from J, leaving 16 bases between. This CDR3 spans 15 amino acids.

The chain is built from TRBV5-6 and TRBJ2-2; 10 nucleotides line up with TRBD1. CDR3 length: 15 amino acids. Germline V gene sequence: CDR1 SGHDT, CDR2 YYEEEE. With V trimmed by 1 base and J by 6 bases, 3 bases remained unmatched. The chain's CDR3 is CASSLWTGGSGELFF. Written as DNA, the CDR3 is TGTGCCAGCAGCTTGTGGACAGGGGGGTCCGGGGAGCTGTTTTTT. Variable domain in full (rest from reference TRBV5-6 and TRBJ2-2): DAGVTQSPTHLIKTRGQQVTLRCSPKSGHDTVSWYQQALGQGPQFIFQYYEEEERQRGNFPDRFSGHQFPNYSSELNVNALLLGDSALYLCASSLWTGGSGELFFGEGSRLTVL.

J is TRBJ2-1 and V is TRBV7-9; 11 positions agree with TRBD2. Trimming took 2 bases from V and 4 from J; bases not matched to a gene: 7. This CDR3 spans 17 amino acids. CDR1 SEHNR and CDR2 FQNEAQ come from the germline V gene (reference sequence). CDR3 region: CASSLKHSSGGYNEQFF. For the CDR3, the DNA is TGTGCCAGCAGCTTAAAGCACTCTAGCGGGGGGTACAATGAGCAGTTCTTC.

The chain combines TRBV2 with TRBJ1-6; D gene unclear. This CDR3 contains 12 residues. Trimming removed 6 bases from V and 10 bases from J, with 10 bases in between. Germline V gives CDR1 SNHLY, CDR2 FYNNEI. The CDR3 sequence is CASRGRGSPLHF. The CDR3 DNA sequence: TGTGCCAGCAGGGGCAGAGGATCACCCCTCCACTTT. Full variable domain (outside the CDR3, taken from reference TRBV2 and TRBJ1-6): EPEVTQTPSHQVTQMGQEVILRCVPISNHLYFYWYRQILGQKVEFLVSFYNNEISEKSEIFDDQFSVERPDGSNFTLKIRSTKLEDSAMYFCASRGRGSPLHFGNGTRLTVT.

This clonotype showed up just a few times. This chain joins TRBV11-1 and TRBJ2-7; 10 nucleotides line up with TRBD1. Trimming at V came to 6 bases and at J to 7 bases, leaving 12 bases not matched to a gene. Per the germline V gene, CDR1 is SGHAT and CDR2 is FQDESV (reference sequence). CDR3 length equals 15 residues. The CDR3 sequence: CASRQTGTGAGEQYF. CDR3 in DNA: TGTGCCAGCAGACAAACCGGGACAGGGGCTGGAGAGCAGTACTTC.

The J gene is TRBJ2-5, the V gene TRBV4-1, with D perhaps matching TRBD2 (6 bases). The CDR3 loop spans 15 amino acids. Per germline, CDR1 MGHRA and CDR2 YSYEKL. V was cut by 1 base and J by 7 bases, with 16 bases left in between. CDR3 in DNA: TGCGCCAGCAGCCAAGGAGGGGCTAGCGAGGGGACCCAGTACTTC. This gives the protein CASSQGGASEGTQYF.

Remarks on this clonotype: This may be a read error, as it is one base from a much larger clone. V usage is TRBV7-2 and J usage is TRBJ2-3; the match to TRBD1 covers 10 bases. The CDR3 loop spans 15 amino acids. Germline V gene data show CDR1 as SGHTA and CDR2 as FQGNSA. J lost 3 bases, V lost 4 bases, and 4 bases had no gene match. The CDR3 here is CTSSSWDRGTDTQYF. The CDR3, as DNA: TGTACCAGCAGCTCATGGGACAGGGGAACAGATACGCAGTATTTT.

The chain carries TRBV5-5 and TRBJ1-1; a possible D gene is TRBD1 (5 bases). Germline V gene lookup returns CDR1 SGHKS and CDR2 YYEKEE (reference sequence). The CDR3 covers 13 residues. Trimming pared 0 bases from V and 9 bases from J, leaving 12 bases between. The DNA for the CDR3 is TGTGCCAGCAGCTTGGGTACAGGACCTCAAGCTTTCTTT. Encoded protein: CASSLGTGPQAFF.

This clonotype was recorded a few times. The V call is TRBV21-1, the J call TRBJ1-2; the D call of TRBD1 is as the table states it, not checked on the DNA. TRBV21-1 is a listed pseudogene. CDR3 length: 11 residues. CDR3 in DNA: TGTGCCAGCCTTTCCTTCGGGGGACACACCTTC. Protein sequence: CASLSFGGHTF.

This clonotype was seen more than once but under ten times. The rearrangement joins TRBV3-1 to TRBJ2-5; perhaps TRBD2 as D (5 bases). V was cut by 2 bases and J by 3 bases, with 13 bases left in between. CDR3 length: 15 residues. Germline V gives CDR1 LGHDT, CDR2 YNNKEL (reference sequence). The CDR3 nucleotides read TGTGCCAGCAGCCAACCCCTAGGACTTAAAGAGACCCAGTACTTC. This translates into CASSQPLGLKETQYF.

The gene calls are TRBV6-1 and TRBJ1-1; the D gene is possibly TRBD1 (6 bases). The germline V gene encodes CDR1 MNHNS and CDR2 SASEGT. Trimming cost V 0 bases and J 1 base, with 12 bases left between them. The CDR3 is made up of 16 amino acids. The CDR3 DNA reads TGTGCCAGCAGTGAAGCCCCCGGGGGCGCGAACACTGAAGCTTTCTTT. It is translated as CASSEAPGGANTEAFF.

This clonotype was counted between two and nine times. J is TRBJ2-5 and V is TRBV10-3; D is ambiguous. Trimming removed 8 bases from V and 0 bases from J, with 13 bases in between. In germline, CDR1 is ENHRY, CDR2 SYGVKD. The CDR3 loop spans 14 amino acids. CDR3 protein: CAISAQENQETQYF. CDR3 in DNA: TGTGCCATCTCCGCTCAGGAAAACCAAGAGACCCAGTACTTC.

This clonotype was picked up many times. The chain uses TRBV5-1 and TRBJ2-3; D possibly matches TRBD1 or TRBD2 (6 bases each). CDR1 and CDR2 from the germline V gene are SGHRS and YFSETQ. This CDR3 has 15 residues. The germline V and J ends were trimmed by 0 bases and 6 bases, with 14 bases remaining between them. CDR3 in DNA: TGCGCCAGCAGCTTGGCCCGGGGGCAAGTGGATACGCAGTATTTT. Encoded protein: CASSLARGQVDTQYF.

As to this clonotype: At one end, the junction sequence differs from germline, possibly due to a read error. The CDR3 coding sequence is TGCAGCGTTGAAGACTGGTCCGGTCAGGGGGTCTCCTACGAGCGGTACTTC. Its translation is CSVEDWSGQGVSYERYF. The rearrangement links TRBV29-1 to TRBJ2-7; 7 nucleotides line up with TRBD1. CDR1 and CDR2 from the germline V gene are SQVTM and ANQGSEA. This CDR3 is 17 amino acids long.

The V and J genes are TRBV20-1 and TRBJ2-5; 10 nucleotides align to TRBD1. J was trimmed by 1 base and V by 1 base; bases with no gene match: 15. CDR3 length: 19 amino acids. Germline V gene lookup returns CDR1 DFQATT and CDR2 SNEGSKA (reference sequence). Here the CDR3 reads CSARGERDRGVGPQETQYF. In nucleotides, the CDR3 is TGCAGTGCTAGAGGGGAGAGGGACAGGGGAGTGGGACCCCAAGAGACCCAGTACTTC.

The genes are TRBV6-1 and TRBJ1-1; D uncertain. The CDR3 is made up of 11 amino acids. Germline CDR1 reads MNHNS; CDR2 reads SASEGT. Trimming took off 5 bases at V and 6 bases at J, with 7 bases between the two ends. CDR3 coding DNA: TGTGCCAGCAGTTTCTCTTCTGAAGCTTTCTTT. This translates into CASSFSSEAFF.

This clonotype occurred a few times. This chain connects TRBV5-6 to TRBJ2-7, with D maybe TRBD1 (7 bases). CDR1 is SGHDT and CDR2 is YYEEEE in the germline V gene. The CDR3 extends over 16 amino acids. Trimming removed 1 base from V and 5 bases from J, with 19 bases in between. CDR3 protein: CASSLNGGTEGNEQYF. In nucleotides, the CDR3 is TGTGCCAGCAGCTTGAATGGGGGGACAGAGGGTAACGAGCAGTACTTC.

This clonotype appeared a single time. The V gene is TRBV4-2, the J gene TRBJ2-5, with 7 bases fitting TRBD2. Germline values: CDR1 LGHNA, CDR2 YNFKEQ. V was pared by 4 bases and J by 5 bases, with 16 bases of the junction left unmatched. This CDR3 has 17 residues. In nucleotides, the CDR3 is TGTGCCAGCAGCCCGGGGGGACCGACTAGTGTAGGTGAGACCCAGTACTTC. Protein: CASSPGGPTSVGETQYF.

This clonotype turned up a few times. The rearrangement uses TRBV20-1 and TRBJ2-7; no definite D call. V was shortened by 4 bases and J by 1 base, with 17 bases between the two germline ends. CDR3 size: 15 residues. Looked up from germline, CDR1 is DFQATT and CDR2 is SNEGSKA (reference sequence). The chain's CDR3 is CSATSAEVLSYEQYF. CDR3 bases: TGCAGTGCTACCTCCGCCGAAGTTTTGTCCTACGAGCAGTACTTC.

This clonotype has just a few counts. The chain carries TRBV4-1 and TRBJ1-5; unclear D gene. There are 15 residues in the CDR3. Germline V CDR1 and CDR2: MGHRA, YSYEKL. The V end was cut by 1 base, the J end by 0 bases, with 7 bases between. The CDR3 nucleotides read TGCGCCAGCAGCCAAGGCGAGGATAGCAATCAGCCCCAGCATTTT. This translates into CASSQGEDSNQPQHF.

This clonotype has only a few counts. The V call is TRBV29-1, the J call TRBJ2-5; TRBD2 matches at 9 bases. Germline-derived CDR1 and CDR2 are SQVTM and ANQGSEA. The V segment lost 5 bases and the J segment 0 bases; nucleotides outside the gene matches: 4. The CDR3 is made up of 14 amino acids. CDR3 nucleotides: TGCAGCGTTCTCCTAGCGGGGAACCAAGAGACCCAGTACTTC. Amino acids: CSVLLAGNQETQYF.

V gene TRBV7-6 combines with J gene TRBJ1-1; no reliable D call. The CDR3 is made up of 13 amino acids. Deletions cut 5 bases from V and 10 bases from J, with 17 bases between. In germline, CDR1 is SGHVS, CDR2 FNYEAQ. The DNA of the CDR3 is TGTGCCAGCAGCCCCCCCGGAGAGGGTGTAGCTTTCTTT. Its protein product is CASSPPGEGVAFF.

In regard to this clonotype: This may come from a read error, since a much larger clone is one base off. The chain links TRBV4-1 to TRBJ2-7; D perhaps matches TRBD1 (6 bases). The CDR3 consists of 13 residues. The germline V gene encodes CDR1 MGHRA and CDR2 YSYEKL. The V end was cut by 4 bases, the J end by 3 bases, with 10 bases between. The CDR3 region is CASSRRTDYEQYF. CDR3 bases: TGCGCCAGCAGCCGACGGACAGACTACGAGCAGTACTTC.

The chain uses TRBV5-1 and TRBJ2-1, with D possibly being TRBD2 (5 bases). Trimming removed 0 bases at V and 4 bases at J, with 11 bases between. This CDR3 is 15 amino acids long. Germline CDR1 SGHRS, CDR2 YFSETQ. The CDR3 region is CASSLAGVEYNEQFF. The CDR3 bases are TGCGCCAGCAGCTTGGCCGGGGTGGAATACAATGAGCAGTTCTTC.